This record concerns one T cell receptor (beta chain) sequence. This sample was included in a study of blood T cell repertoires in COVID-19. The repertoire was sequenced with immunoSEQ multiplex PCR; TCRdb's copy has only in-frame clones and lacks some. The table lists roughly 56,000 clones, around 81% of them singletons. CDR1 and CDR2 from the germline V gene are LGHDT and YNNKEL (reference sequence). The length of the CDR3 is 14 residues. V lost 2 bases, J lost 8 bases, and 15 bases lay in between. Sequencing was done on a sample of peripheral blood. The chain recombines TRBV3-1 (or the pseudogene TRBV3-2) with TRBJ1-2; possibly TRBD1 for D (5 bases). The TCR originated in a man between 65 and 79 years old with acute or convalescent COVID-19. The CDR3 protein is CASSQSHTGRGYTF. Here the CDR3 DNA reads TGTGCCAGCAGCCAAAGCCATACAGGCCGGGGCTACACCTTC.